This T cell receptor beta chain was identified during a study of OX40 agonist ivuxolimab in advanced cancers. Findings and limits, study-wide: There were, on average, more expanded clones in CD8+ T cells than in CD4+.

This CDR3 has 13 residues. Germline V lookup: CDR1 LNHDA, CDR2 SQIVND (reference sequence). Trimming cost V 11 bases and J 0 bases, with 8 bases left between them. Data came from immunoSEQ multiplex PCR; TCRdb stores just in-frame clones and leaves some out. Here the sample spans 55,000 to 65,000 clones, 88% being singletons. As to this clone: What it recognizes is unknown.

The sequencing used CD4+ or CD8+ T cells sorted from blood, collected in a trial of the OX40 agonist ivuxolimab. V usage is TRBV19 and J usage is TRBJ2-6, with D hard to call. The source of this sequence is an adult with an advanced solid tumor such as melanoma, head and neck, liver or kidney cancer. The CDR3 region is CAARTSGANVLTF. The DNA for the CDR3 is TGTGCCGCCAGGACCTCTGGGGCCAACGTCCTGACTTTC.